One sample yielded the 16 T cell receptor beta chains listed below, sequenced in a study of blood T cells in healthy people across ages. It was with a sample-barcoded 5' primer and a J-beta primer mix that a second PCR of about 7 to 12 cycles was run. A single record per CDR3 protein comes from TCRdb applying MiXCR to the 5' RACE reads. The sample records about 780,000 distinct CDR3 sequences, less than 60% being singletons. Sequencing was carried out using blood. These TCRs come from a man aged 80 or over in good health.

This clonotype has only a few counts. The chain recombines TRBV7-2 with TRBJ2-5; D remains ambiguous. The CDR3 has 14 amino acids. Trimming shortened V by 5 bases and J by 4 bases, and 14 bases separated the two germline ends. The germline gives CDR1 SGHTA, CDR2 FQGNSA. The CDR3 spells CASSPWTPAETQYF. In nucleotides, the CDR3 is TGTGCCAGCAGCCCCTGGACCCCCGCAGAGACCCAGTACTTC.

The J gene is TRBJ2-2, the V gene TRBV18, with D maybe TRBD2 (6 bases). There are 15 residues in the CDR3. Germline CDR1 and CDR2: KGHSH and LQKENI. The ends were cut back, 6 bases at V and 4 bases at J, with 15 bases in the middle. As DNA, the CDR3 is TGTGCCAGCTCCGCTGGAGGGCGGAGCACCGGGGAGCTGTTTTTT. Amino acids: CASSAGGRSTGELFF.

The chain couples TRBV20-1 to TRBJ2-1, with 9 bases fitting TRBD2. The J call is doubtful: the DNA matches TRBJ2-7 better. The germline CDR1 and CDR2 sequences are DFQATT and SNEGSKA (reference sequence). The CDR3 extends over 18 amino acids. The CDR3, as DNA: TGCAGTGCTAGAGGGGTGAAGGAGCGGGAGGTCTCCTACAATGAGCAGTACTTC. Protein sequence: CSARGVKEREVSYNEQYF.

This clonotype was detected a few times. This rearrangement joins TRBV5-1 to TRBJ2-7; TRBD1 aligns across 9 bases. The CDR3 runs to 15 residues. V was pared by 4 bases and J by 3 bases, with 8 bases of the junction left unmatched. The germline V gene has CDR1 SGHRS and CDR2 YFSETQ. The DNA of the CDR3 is TGCGCCAGCAGCCCTGCCGGGACAGGGTTCTACGAGCAGTACTTC. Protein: CASSPAGTGFYEQYF.

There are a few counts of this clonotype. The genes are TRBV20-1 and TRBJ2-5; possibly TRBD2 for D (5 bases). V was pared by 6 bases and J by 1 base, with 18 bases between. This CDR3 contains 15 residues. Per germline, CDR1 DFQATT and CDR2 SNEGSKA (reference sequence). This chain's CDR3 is CSAKPLRSGQETQYF. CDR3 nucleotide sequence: TGCAGTGCCAAACCATTACGAAGCGGCCAAGAGACCCAGTACTTC.

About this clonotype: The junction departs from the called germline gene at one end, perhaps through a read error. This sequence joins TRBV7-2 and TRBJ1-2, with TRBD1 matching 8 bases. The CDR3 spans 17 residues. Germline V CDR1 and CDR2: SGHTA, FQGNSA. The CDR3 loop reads CASCLAAGGRPNYGYTF. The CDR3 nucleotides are TGTGCCAGCTGCTTAGCGGCAGGGGGCCGACCTAACTATGGCTACACCTTC.

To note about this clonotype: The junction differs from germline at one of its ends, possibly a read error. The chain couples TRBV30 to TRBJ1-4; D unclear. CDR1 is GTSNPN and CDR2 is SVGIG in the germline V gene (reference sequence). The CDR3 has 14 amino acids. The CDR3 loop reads CAWTLEEYNGKLFF. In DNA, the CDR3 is TGTGCCTGGACCCTAGAAGAATATAATGGAAAACTGTTTTTT.

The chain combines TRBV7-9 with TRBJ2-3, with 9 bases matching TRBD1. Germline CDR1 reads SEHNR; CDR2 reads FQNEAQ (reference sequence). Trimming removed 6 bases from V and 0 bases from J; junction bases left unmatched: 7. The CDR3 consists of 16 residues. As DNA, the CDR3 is TGTGCCAGCAGAGTGACGGGACAGGGCAGCACAGATACGCAGTATTTT. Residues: CASRVTGQGSTDTQYF.

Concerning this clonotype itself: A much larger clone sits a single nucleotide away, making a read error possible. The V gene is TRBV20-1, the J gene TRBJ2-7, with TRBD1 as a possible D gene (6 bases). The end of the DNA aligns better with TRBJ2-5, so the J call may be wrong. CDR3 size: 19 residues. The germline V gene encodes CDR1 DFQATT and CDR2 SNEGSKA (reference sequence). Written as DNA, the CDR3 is TGCAGTGCTTGGCGAAGGGGGACCTCCCTTCTAAAGACGGCAGAGACCCAGTACTTC. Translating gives CSAWRRGTSLLKTAETQYF.

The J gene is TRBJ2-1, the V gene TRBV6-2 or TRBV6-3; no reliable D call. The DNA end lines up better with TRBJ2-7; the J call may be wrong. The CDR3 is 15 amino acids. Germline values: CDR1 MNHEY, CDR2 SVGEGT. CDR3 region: CASSYSGVSYNEQYF. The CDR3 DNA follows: TGTGCCAGCAGTTACTCGGGCGTCTCCTACAATGAGCAGTACTTC.

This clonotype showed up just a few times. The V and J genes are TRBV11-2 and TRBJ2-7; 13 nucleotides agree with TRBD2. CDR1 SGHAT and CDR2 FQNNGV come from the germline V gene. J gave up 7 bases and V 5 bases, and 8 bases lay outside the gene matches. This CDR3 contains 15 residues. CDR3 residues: CASSRGLAGAGEQYF. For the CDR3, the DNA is TGTGCCAGCAGCCGCGGACTAGCGGGAGCAGGGGAGCAGTACTTC.

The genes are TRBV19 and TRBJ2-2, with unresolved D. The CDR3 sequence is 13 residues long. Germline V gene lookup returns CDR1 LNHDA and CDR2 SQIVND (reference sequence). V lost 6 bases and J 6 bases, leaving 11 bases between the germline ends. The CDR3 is CASSTRSAGELFF. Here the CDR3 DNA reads TGTGCCAGTAGCACCCGCTCGGCCGGGGAGCTGTTTTTT.

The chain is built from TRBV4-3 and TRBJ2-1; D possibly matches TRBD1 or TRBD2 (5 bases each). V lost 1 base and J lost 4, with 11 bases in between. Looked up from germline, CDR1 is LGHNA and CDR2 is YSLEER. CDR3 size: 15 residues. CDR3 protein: CASSQVEGRYNEQFF. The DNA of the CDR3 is TGCGCCAGCAGCCAAGTTGAGGGACGGTACAATGAGCAGTTCTTC.

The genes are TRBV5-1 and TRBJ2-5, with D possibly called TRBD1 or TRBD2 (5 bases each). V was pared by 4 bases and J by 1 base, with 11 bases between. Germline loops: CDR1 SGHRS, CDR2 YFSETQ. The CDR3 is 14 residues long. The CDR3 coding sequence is TGCGCCAGCAGCCCGACGGGACCCCAAGAGACCCAGTACTTC. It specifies CASSPTGPQETQYF.

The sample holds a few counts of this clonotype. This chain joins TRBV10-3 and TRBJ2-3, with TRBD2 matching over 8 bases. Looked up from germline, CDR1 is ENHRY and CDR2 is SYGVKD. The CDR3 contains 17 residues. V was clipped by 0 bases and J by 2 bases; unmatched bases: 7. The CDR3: CAISESRAGDPTDTQYF. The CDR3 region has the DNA TGTGCCATCAGTGAGTCTCGAGCGGGAGACCCCACAGATACGCAGTATTTT.

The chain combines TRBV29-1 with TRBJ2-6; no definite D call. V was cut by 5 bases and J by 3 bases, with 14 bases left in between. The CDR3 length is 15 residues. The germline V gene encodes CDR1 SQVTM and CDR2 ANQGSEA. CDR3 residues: CSVLVRQVGANVLTF. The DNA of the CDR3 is TGCAGCGTTTTAGTTCGGCAGGTTGGGGCCAACGTCCTGACTTTC.